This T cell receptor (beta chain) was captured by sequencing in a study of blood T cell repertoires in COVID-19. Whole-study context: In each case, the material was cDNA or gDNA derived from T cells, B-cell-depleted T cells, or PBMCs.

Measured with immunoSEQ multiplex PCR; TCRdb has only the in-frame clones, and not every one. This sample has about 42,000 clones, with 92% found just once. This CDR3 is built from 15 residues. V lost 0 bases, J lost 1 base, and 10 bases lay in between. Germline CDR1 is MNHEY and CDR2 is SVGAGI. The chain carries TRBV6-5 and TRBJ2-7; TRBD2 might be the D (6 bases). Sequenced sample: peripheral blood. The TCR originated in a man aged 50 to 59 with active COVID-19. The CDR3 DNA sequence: TGTGCCAGCAGTTACTCAGCTAGCGAATCCTACGAGCAGTACTTC. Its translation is CASSYSASESYEQYF.